The T cell receptor beta chain under discussion was sequenced for a study of shared clonotypes between healthy human individuals. The method was immunoSEQ multiplex PCR; TCRdb's version includes in-frame clones alone and lacks a portion of them. This table has under 1,900,000 clones, 97% to 99% appearing once. Splitting of CD4+ cells produced CD45RA+ naive and CD45RA-negative memory subsets. Note on this clone: This same CDR3 is encoded by further DNA sequences in the sample.

In germline, CDR1 is SGHTS, CDR2 YDEGEE. The CDR3 sequence is 14 residues long. V dropped 4 bases and J dropped 7; count of bases not matched to a gene: 3. The chain has TRBV5-8 and TRBJ2-1; 12 bases align to TRBD2. Sequenced material: naive CD4+ T cells sorted from blood. Subset: CD45RA+ positively selected. The receptor's source is a young man in good health. The CDR3: CASSPGLAGNEQFF. As DNA, the CDR3 is TGTGCCAGCAGCCCGGGACTAGCGGGTAATGAGCAGTTCTTC.